This entry is about one T cell receptor (beta chain). The antigen is undetermined. This sample is drawn from a study of radiotherapy plus CTLA-4 blockade in lung cancer. Looking at the study overall: Among all patients, roughly 17% showed objective responses, while more than 25% had disease control.

Clones were sequenced by immunoSEQ multiplex PCR, and TCRdb holds only the in-frame ones, with some missing. The sample carries over 85,000 clones, 82% recorded once. Enrolled patients, whose metastatic non-small-cell lung cancer was chemo-refractory, received focal radiation plus CTLA-4 blockade with ipilimumab. The CDR3 spans 13 residues. The germline CDR1 and CDR2 sequences are GTSNPN and SVGIG (reference sequence). The V end was cut by 3 bases, the J end by 5 bases, with 12 bases between. Overall study findings and caveats: In blood, TCR clones derived from the tumor expanded after radiotherapy plus ipilimumab.

This clonotype was sampled from a human donor with non-small cell lung cancer that progressed on radiotherapy plus ipilimumab. The input for sequencing was peripheral blood, taken from a patient treated with radiotherapy plus ipilimumab. This chain connects TRBV30 to TRBJ2-3, with a weak D call TRBD1 (5 bases). The CDR3 sequence is CAWSGRAVDTQYF. DNA of the CDR3: TGTGCCTGGAGCGGCAGGGCAGTAGATACGCAGTATTTT.